This T cell receptor beta chain was observed in a study of OX40 agonist ivuxolimab in advanced cancers. Overall study context: Partial responses were observed in three patients, of whom one had hepatocellular carcinoma and two had cutaneous melanoma.

A note on this clone: What it recognizes is unknown.

Findings and caveats of the study: Normalized T-cell clonal expansion was also low in a subset of nonresponders. CD4+ T cells averaged fewer expanded clones than CD8+ T cells.

Some clones are missing from TCRdb's copy, which holds only in-frame ones; the method was immunoSEQ multiplex PCR. The profile shows 100,000 or so clones, approximately 94% of them singletons. Germline-derived CDR1 and CDR2 are SGHAT and FQDESV (reference sequence). The V and J ends lost 0 bases and 4 bases respectively, with 12 bases between them. This CDR3 is 15 amino acids long. Sequenced material: CD4+ or CD8+ T cells sorted from blood, taken in a trial of the OX40 agonist ivuxolimab. The chain employs TRBV11-1 and TRBJ1-1; D is unclear. The sequence came from an adult with an advanced solid tumor such as melanoma, head and neck, liver or kidney cancer. Here the CDR3 DNA reads TGTGCCAGCAGCTTAGCTAACACCCGGGGCACTGAAGCTTTCTTT. Translated: CASSLANTRGTEAFF.